What follows are 21 T cell receptor beta chains derived from one specimen sequenced in a study of T cell repertoires in cytomegalovirus infection (dated by TCRdb to about 2019). These reads were obtained on an Illumina HiSeq 1500. Using fastp at Q25 and MiXCR, TCRdb reprocessed the public reads and kept productive beta chains. Each CDR3 protein appears once, grouped with its most common genes and DNA. For this sample the table gives about 460,000 distinct CDR3 sequences, of which approximately 11% were detected only once. Together, the top ten hold roughly 10% of the sample. Specimen: PBMCs. All receptors derive from a human donor in good health (CMV status not recorded). Some clones in this sample may be carry-over from other donors' samples.

This clonotype was seen at least ten times. The V and J genes are TRBV12-3 or TRBV12-4 and TRBJ2-3; tentative D call: TRBD2 (7 bases). The CDR3 is made up of 16 amino acids. The V end lost 6 bases, the J end lost 1 base, and 17 bases lay between the germline ends. The CDR3 is CASSPDGGPGTDTQYF. CDR3 bases: TGTGCCAGCAGCCCCGACGGGGGGCCGGGCACAGATACGCAGTATTTT.

The rearrangement uses TRBV10-3 and TRBJ1-2; 7 positions match TRBD1. CDR3 length: 14 amino acids. V shed 6 bases, J shed 2 bases, and the junction held 6 bases outside the gene matches. From germline, CDR1 is ENHRY and CDR2 SYGVKD. The CDR3 bases are TGTGCCATCAGCGCCGGGACAGAGAACTATGGCTACACCTTC. Protein: CAISAGTENYGYTF.

As concerns this clonotype: It may be a read error: a sequence one base away is much more abundant. The genes are TRBV27 and TRBJ2-7, with D unclear. This CDR3 spans 9 amino acids. The V end was cut by 10 bases, the J end by 6 bases, with 7 bases between. Germline assignment: CDR1 MNHEY and CDR2 SMNVEV (reference sequence). The CDR3, as DNA: TGTGCCAACGCGCCCGAGCAGTACTTC. Protein product: CANAPEQYF.

This clonotype was counted many times. The chain couples TRBV5-4 to TRBJ1-2; D not certain. V lost 0 bases and J lost 6, with 15 bases in between. Germline V gives CDR1 SGHNT, CDR2 YYREEE (reference sequence). This CDR3 has 15 residues. The CDR3 DNA reads TGTGCCAGCAGCTTGGAGGGAACCCCGACCCATGGCTACACCTTC. Translating it yields CASSLEGTPTHGYTF.

V gene TRBV5-1 combines with J gene TRBJ2-7; TRBD2 might be the D (6 bases). Germline CDR1 and CDR2: SGHRS and YFSETQ. Trimming shortened V by 1 base and J by 3 bases, and 17 bases separated the two germline ends. The CDR3 covers 16 residues. The chain's CDR3 is CASSLKGSTRGYEQYF. The CDR3 DNA reads as TGCGCCAGCAGCTTGAAGGGATCAACGCGGGGCTACGAGCAGTACTTC. The complete variable domain, with remaining parts taken from reference TRBV5-1 and TRBJ2-7, reads KAGVTQTPRYLIKTRGQQVTLSCSPISGHRSVSWYQQTPGQGLQFLFEYFSETQRNKGNFPGRFSGRQFSNSRSEMNVSTLELGDSALYLCASSLKGSTRGYEQYFGPGTRLTVT.

This clonotype has at least ten counts. The rearrangement uses TRBV5-1 and TRBJ2-1; D is ambiguous. Germline-derived CDR1 and CDR2 are SGHRS and YFSETQ. The CDR3 sequence is 13 residues long. V lost 5 bases and J lost 3, with 9 bases in between. The CDR3 region is CASSMSVYNEQFF. CDR3 nucleotide sequence: TGCGCCAGCAGTATGTCAGTCTACAATGAGCAGTTCTTC.

The sample holds many counts of this clonotype. This sequence joins TRBV27 and TRBJ2-5; D is possibly TRBD1 or TRBD2 (6 bases each). The CDR3 has 14 residues. CDR1 is MNHEY, CDR2 SMNVEV, per germline (reference sequence). The V gene lost 8 bases and the J gene lost 1 base, with 14 bases spanning the gap. The CDR3 bases are TGTGCCAGCGGCTGGGGGGCGCGCCAAGAGACCCAGTACTTC. It specifies CASGWGARQETQYF.

The chain recombines TRBV19 with TRBJ2-7, with 10 bases identical to TRBD1. The CDR3 contains 17 residues. The J segment lost 2 bases and the V segment lost 0 bases, leaving 7 bases of the junction unmatched. The germline V gene encodes CDR1 LNHDA and CDR2 SQIVND (reference sequence). The CDR3 region is CASSIDLSDRGPYEQYF. The CDR3 DNA reads TGTGCCAGTAGTATAGATCTATCAGACAGGGGGCCCTACGAGCAGTACTTC.

This clonotype was counted a few times. This sequence joins TRBV11-2 and TRBJ1-3; the D gene is possibly TRBD1 (5 bases). This CDR3 is built from 15 residues. The germline CDR1 and CDR2 sequences are SGHAT and FQNNGV. Trimming pared 1 base from V and 2 bases from J, leaving 9 bases between. CDR3 bases: TGTGCCAGCAGCTTAGGACGGGGGGCTGGAAACACCATATATTTT. The encoded protein is CASSLGRGAGNTIYF. The full variable domain, with the rest looked up from reference TRBV11-2 and TRBJ1-3, is EAGVAQSPRYKIIEKRQSVAFWCNPISGHATLYWYQQILGQGPKLLIQFQNNGVVDDSQLPKDRFSAERLKGVDSTLKIQPAKLEDSAVYLCASSLGRGAGNTIYFGEGSWLTVV.

The chain employs TRBV5-1 and TRBJ2-3; unclear D gene. The CDR3 covers 16 residues. In germline, CDR1 is SGHRS, CDR2 YFSETQ. V shed 4 bases and J shed 0 bases, with 15 bases lying between them. CDR3 loop: CASSPVWRMSTDTQYF. The CDR3 nucleotides read TGCGCCAGCAGCCCGGTTTGGCGGATGAGCACAGATACGCAGTATTTT.

This clonotype was seen repeatedly, ten times or more. The rearrangement uses TRBV24-1 and TRBJ1-6, with unresolved D. Trimming stripped 2 bases from V and 8 bases from J, with 9 bases between. Germline-derived CDR1 and CDR2 are KGHDR and SFDVKD. CDR3 length: 14 amino acids. This CDR3 reads CATSDSYADSPLHF. Written as DNA, the CDR3 is TGTGCCACCAGTGATTCGTACGCAGATTCACCCCTCCACTTT.

Details on this clonotype: The conserved phenylalanine or tryptophan normally closing the CDR3 is absent here, so this likely arose from a read error. The CDR3 bases are TGCGCCAGCAGCTTGGAAGGCACCGGGGAGCTGTTTTCT. This gives the protein CASSLEGTGELFS. The V call is TRBV5-1, the J call TRBJ2-2; D remains ambiguous. The germline V and J ends were trimmed by 0 bases and 4 bases, with 4 bases remaining between them. CDR3 length equals 13 residues. Germline values: CDR1 SGHRS, CDR2 YFSETQ.

This clonotype has at least ten counts. In DNA, the CDR3 is TGTGCCAGCAGTTTACCCCCGGTCTACTTCGGACCCTACGAGCAGTACTTC. Protein sequence: CASSLPPVYFGPYEQYF. The chain recombines TRBV28 with TRBJ2-7, with unresolved D. The length of the CDR3 is 17 residues. The germline V gene has CDR1 MDHEN and CDR2 SYDVKM. With 2 bases removed from V and 2 bases from J, the gap between germline ends came to 19 bases.

This clonotype was observed a handful of times. This sequence joins TRBV2 and TRBJ1-5; possibly TRBD1 for D (5 bases). The CDR3 runs 13 residues. Trimming stripped 9 bases from V and 1 base from J, with 10 bases between. The germline V gene encodes CDR1 SNHLY and CDR2 FYNNEI. CDR3 protein: CASHRDSNQPQHF. The DNA for the CDR3 is TGTGCCAGTCACCGGGACAGCAATCAGCCCCAGCATTTT.

This clonotype occurred many times. The chain employs TRBV28 and TRBJ1-2, with TRBD1 as a possible D gene (5 bases). Germline V gene lookup returns CDR1 MDHEN and CDR2 SYDVKM. V shed 7 bases and J shed 8 bases, with 17 bases lying between them. The CDR3 has 13 residues. CDR3 DNA sequence: TGTGCCAGCAAAATTCATGGGGCGCGGGGCTACACCTTC. Translated: CASKIHGARGYTF.

This clonotype was found many times. The DNA for the CDR3 is TGTGCCAGCAGCTCCTCCGGGGGGGTAGGGAACACTGAAGCTTTCTTT. Translation gives CASSSSGGVGNTEAFF. The gene calls are TRBV7-3 and TRBJ1-1, with D maybe TRBD1 (5 bases). V dropped 4 bases and J dropped 1 base, with 16 bases sitting between them. This CDR3 spans 16 amino acids. Per the germline V gene, CDR1 is SGHTA and CDR2 is FQGTGA.

The table lists this clonotype with many counts. The chain employs TRBV27 and TRBJ1-5, with 10 positions matching TRBD1. V was pared by 7 bases and J by 4 bases, with 7 bases of the junction left unmatched. Germline CDR1 MNHEY, CDR2 SMNVEV (reference sequence). CDR3 length: 15 amino acids. The CDR3 coding sequence is TGTGCCAGCACCCCACGGACAGGGGGGAATCAGCCCCAGCATTTT. It translates to CASTPRTGGNQPQHF.

This clonotype was seen repeatedly, ten times or more. The rearrangement uses TRBV7-2 and TRBJ1-5, with D possibly matching TRBD1 (6 bases). V lost 4 bases to trimming and J lost 5 bases, with 15 bases between them. CDR1 is SGHTA and CDR2 is FQGNSA in the germline V gene. The CDR3 is 15 residues long. The CDR3 reads CASSSQHRADQPQHF. For the CDR3, the DNA is TGTGCCAGCAGCTCACAGCACAGGGCCGATCAGCCCCAGCATTTT.

V is TRBV7-2 and J is TRBJ1-6; weak D call: TRBD1 (5 bases). Looked up from germline, CDR1 is SGHTA and CDR2 is FQGNSA. V lost 5 bases to trimming and J lost 7 bases, with 15 bases between them. The CDR3 totals 15 residues. CDR3 protein: CASSPPGTVNSPLHF. The CDR3 DNA reads TGTGCCAGCAGCCCCCCCGGGACCGTAAATTCACCCCTCCACTTT.

This clonotype showed up many times. This chain uses TRBV28 with TRBJ1-4; D gene ambiguous. V was pared by 5 bases and J by 12 bases, with 16 bases between. Germline V CDR1 and CDR2: MDHEN, SYDVKM. The CDR3 is made up of 13 amino acids. Here the CDR3 DNA reads TGTGCCAGCAGTCCCCCGAGTTATGAGGAACTGTTTTTT. Translated, it gives CASSPPSYEELFF.

This clonotype was seen ten or more times. The chain recombines TRBV7-6 with TRBJ2-5; no clear D gene. The germline gives CDR1 SGHVS, CDR2 FNYEAQ. The CDR3 has 13 residues. V shed 5 bases and J shed 5 bases, with 12 bases lying between them. The CDR3 sequence: CASSEVLGETQYF. CDR3 nucleotides: TGTGCCAGCAGCGAGGTTCTTGGGGAGACCCAGTACTTC.